One TCR beta chain is described in this entry. What it recognizes is unknown. UMI-labeled 5' RACE yielded the TCR beta libraries. No DNA is given; TCRdb re-called the 5' RACE reads and lists each CDR3 protein once. This sample carries just under 7,500 distinct CDR3 sequences, with roughly 20% going to the ten biggest clones. The entry originates in a study of human CD8 memory T cell subsets. The CDR3 has 16 amino acids. Germline CDR1 and CDR2: MDHEN and SYDVKM. Overall study findings and caveats: This study sequenced T cell receptor beta chains only. In stem-like memory T cells, Chao1 estimates suggested more diversity than in precursor exhausted T cells.

The material sequenced was CD8+ T cells from PBMCs. This clonotype was obtained from a human donor in good health. The rearrangement links TRBV28 to TRBJ2-7; absent DNA, TCRdb's TRBD1 call cannot be checked. The CDR3 sequence: CASSLAGTGSPYEQYF. Full variable domain (missing parts from reference TRBV28 and TRBJ2-7): DVKVTQSSRYLVKRTGEKVFLECVQDMDHENMFWYRQDPGLGLRLIYFSYDVKMKEKGDIPEGYSVSREKKERFSLILESASTNQTSMYLCASSLAGTGSPYEQYFGPGTRLTVT.